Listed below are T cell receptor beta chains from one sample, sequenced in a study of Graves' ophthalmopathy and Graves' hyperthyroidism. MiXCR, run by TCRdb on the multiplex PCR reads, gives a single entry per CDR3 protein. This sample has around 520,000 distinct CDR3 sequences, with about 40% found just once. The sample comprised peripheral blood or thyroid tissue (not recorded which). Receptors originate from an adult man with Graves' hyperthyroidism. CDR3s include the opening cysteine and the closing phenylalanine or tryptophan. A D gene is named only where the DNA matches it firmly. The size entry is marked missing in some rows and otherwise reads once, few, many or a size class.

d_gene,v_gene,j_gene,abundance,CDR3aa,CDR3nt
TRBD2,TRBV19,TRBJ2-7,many,CASSFPGGSYEQYF,TGTGCCAGTAGTTTTCCGGGGGGATCCTACGAGCAGTACTTC
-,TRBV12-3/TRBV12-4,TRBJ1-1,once,CVSSAPGSEAFF,TGTGTCAGCAGTGCACCGGGTTCTGAAGCTTTCTTC
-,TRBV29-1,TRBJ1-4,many,CSVAGGREKLFF,TGCAGCGTTGCCGGTGGGCGGGAAAAACTGTTTTTT
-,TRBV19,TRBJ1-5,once,CASSIRGSGHQPQHF,TGTGCCAGTAGTATTCGAGGGAGTGGACATCAGCCCCAGCATTTT
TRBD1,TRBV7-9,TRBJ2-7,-,CASRSDRGDYEQYF,TGTGCCAGCAGGTCGGACAGGGGCGACTACGAGCAGTACTTC
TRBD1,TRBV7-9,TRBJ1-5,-,CASSSTDRLQHF,TGTGCCAGCAGCTCGACGGACAGGCTCCAGCATTTT
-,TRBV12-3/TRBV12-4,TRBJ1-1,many,CASSLTKFEAFF,TGTGCCAGCAGTCTTACGAAGTTTGAAGCTTTCTTT
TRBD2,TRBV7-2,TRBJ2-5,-,CASSSYSGAHRWTQYF,TGTGCCAGCAGCTCCTATAGCGGGGCGCACCGATGGACCCAGTACTTC
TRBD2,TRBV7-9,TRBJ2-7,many,CASSRTSGREEQYF,TGTGCCAGCAGCCGGACTAGCGGGAGGGAAGAGCAGTACTTC
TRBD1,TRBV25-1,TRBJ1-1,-,CASRATGARDPEAFF,TGTGCCAGCAGGGCGACAGGGGCCAGAGACCCTGAAGCTTTCTTT
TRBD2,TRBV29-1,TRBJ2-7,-,CSVGEGRLGVGTSGYGQYF,TGCAGCGTTGGAGAAGGGAGGTTAGGGGTCGGGACTAGCGGTTACGGGCAGTACTTC
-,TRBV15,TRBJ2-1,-,CATSRAGAYTGDEQFF,TGTGCCACCAGCAGGGCGGGGGCATATACCGGCGATGAGCAGTTCTTC
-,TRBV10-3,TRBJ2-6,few,CAIRTGTGANVLTF,TGTGCCATCAGGACCGGGACAGGGGCCAACGTCCTGACTTTC
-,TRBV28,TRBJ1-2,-,CASSPPSRGGYGYTF,TGTGCCAGCAGTCCGCCGAGCAGGGGAGGATATGGCTACACCTTC
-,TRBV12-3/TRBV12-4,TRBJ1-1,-,CASSPGGELSSEAFF,TGTGCCAGCAGCCCTGGGGGGGAGTTAAGTTCTGAAGCTTTCTTT
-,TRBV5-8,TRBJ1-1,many,CASSFRDSGATEAFF,TGTGCCAGCAGCTTTCGGGACTCCGGGGCCACTGAAGCTTTCTTT
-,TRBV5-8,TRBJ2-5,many,CASSLGFNQETQYF,TGTGCCAGCAGCTTGGGGTTTAACCAAGAGACCCAGTACTTC
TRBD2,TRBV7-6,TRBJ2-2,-,CASSPLLAAELFF,TGTGCCAGCAGCCCCTTACTAGCGGCGGAGCTGTTTTTT
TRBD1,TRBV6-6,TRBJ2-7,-,CASSDLPRGTGKEQYF,TGTGCCAGCAGTGATTTACCAAGGGGGACAGGGAAAGAGCAGTACTTC
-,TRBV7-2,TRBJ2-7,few,CASTQGAETYEQYF,TGTGCCAGCACCCAAGGGGCGGAAACCTACGAGCAGTACTTC
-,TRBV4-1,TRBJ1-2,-,CASSQVHKANYGYTF,TGCGCCAGCAGCCAAGTTCACAAAGCTAACTATGGCTACACCTTC
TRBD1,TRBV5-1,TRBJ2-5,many,CASSFAHPGQAETQYF,TGCGCCAGCAGCTTCGCTCATCCGGGACAGGCAGAGACCCAGTACTTC
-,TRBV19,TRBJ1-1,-,CASSRSGSNTEAFF,TGTGCCAGTAGTAGATCCGGGAGCAACACTGAAGCTTTCTTT
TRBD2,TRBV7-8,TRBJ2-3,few,CASIPSGTRFGDTQYF,TGTGCCAGCATCCCTTCCGGGACTAGGTTCGGAGATACGCAGTATTTT
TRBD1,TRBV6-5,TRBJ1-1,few,CASSRGQGLGFGTEAFF,TGTGCCAGCAGCCGAGGACAGGGGCTAGGGTTCGGAACTGAAGCTTTCTTT
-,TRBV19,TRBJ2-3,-,CASSTSGTGLTDTQYF,TGCGCCAGTAGTACCTCCGGGACGGGACTCACAGATACGCAGTATTTT
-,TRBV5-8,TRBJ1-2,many,CASSLVGTNYGYTF,TGTGCCAGCAGCTTGGTTGGTACTAACTATGGCTACACCTTC
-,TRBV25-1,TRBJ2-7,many,CASSEHAGTYEQYF,TGTGCCAGCAGTGAACATGCAGGGACCTACGAGCAGTACTTC
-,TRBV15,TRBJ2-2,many,CATSELAGTNTGELFF,TGTGCCACCAGCGAATTGGCGGGGACGAACACCGGGGAGCTGTTTTTT
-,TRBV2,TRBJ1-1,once,CASSNRVDSEALF,TGTGCCAGCAGTAACCGGGTTGACTCTGAAGCTCTCTTT
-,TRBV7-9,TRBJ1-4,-,CASRPRLGDNEKLFF,TGTGCCAGCAGGCCAAGACTAGGGGATAATGAAAAACTGTTTTTT
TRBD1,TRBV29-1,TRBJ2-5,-,CSVGNRGMSSYNETQYF,TGCAGCGTTGGAAACAGGGGGATGAGCTCCTACAATGAGACCCAGTACTTC
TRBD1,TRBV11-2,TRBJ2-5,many,CASSLVSRQGSGQYF,TGTGCCAGCAGCTTAGTTTCACGACAGGGTTCCGGCCAGTACTTC
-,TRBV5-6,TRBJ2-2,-,CASSLVRELFF,TGTGCCAGCAGCTTGGTTCGGGAGCTGTTTTTT
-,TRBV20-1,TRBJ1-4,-,CSAIPLGQPATNEKLFF,TGCAGTGCTATCCCCCTCGGGCAGCCAGCAACTAATGAAAAACTGTTTTTT
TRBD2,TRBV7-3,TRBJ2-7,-,CASSQGGFAGGWNEQYF,TGTGCCAGCAGCCAAGGAGGCTTTGCGGGAGGTTGGAACGAGCAGTACTTC
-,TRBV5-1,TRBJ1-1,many,CASSLLSPNTEAFF,TGCGCCAGCAGCTTGCTTTCCCCGAACACTGAAGCTTTCTTT